This T cell receptor beta chain was observed in a study of blood T cell repertoires in COVID-19. Libraries were prepared by immunoSEQ multiplex PCR; TCRdb keeps only in-frame clonotypes and omits some of them. The table has about 300,000 clones, approximately 88% seen once. This CDR3 is built from 13 residues. Germline V gene data show CDR1 as SEHNR and CDR2 as FQNEAQ (reference sequence). V lost 5 bases and J lost 3, with 11 bases in between. A few counts support this clone. This chain joins TRBV7-9 and TRBJ2-7, with D possibly being TRBD2 (5 bases). The sample consisted of peripheral blood. The sequence derives from a woman in her twenties or thirties who had recovered from COVID-19. CDR3 in DNA: TGTGCCAGCAGCACCAGCGGAGTCTACGAGCAGTACTTC. Residues: CASSTSGVYEQYF.